This TCR beta chain was obtained from a study of shared clonotypes between healthy human individuals (dated by TCRdb to 2019 to 2021). A note on the overall study: Three men and two women, aged 18 to 49 years, made up the cohort. Per donor, three plates each were used for CD4 naive and CD4 memory, two for CD8 naive, and one for CD8 memory. To estimate repertoire size and how much clonotypes are shared between individuals, the study performed deep sequencing of blood TCR repertoires from about five healthy adults. To increase sequencing depth and limit assay-specific biases, TCR repertoire library preparation and sequencing were carried out by different laboratories using diverse techniques. Leukapheresis yielded between about 0.85 and 9.5 billion PBMCs per donor. The research as a whole found: Across a handful of donors, approximately 5% of naive CD4, 3% to 4% of naive CD8, 2% to 2.5% of memory CD4, and about 0.44% of memory CD8 clonotypes were shared. Larger estimated clonotype richness was generally found for naive subsets than for memory subsets. Because the study included only a small number of donors, the genetic and exposure-history diversity represented was limited. Only blood was sampled, and tissue TCR repertoires likely differ from those in blood. Even with the large sequencing depth, rarefaction of the sorted-subset datasets indicated that sequencing was incomplete. Pairwise subsampling led to the expectation that sequencing depth would affect the degree of clonotype sharing among donors. Compared with non-shared clonotypes, clonotypes shared by all four sorted-subset donors had higher generation probabilities.

The donors were healthy, HIV-negative adults who had no recently reported acute infections or vaccinations. All donors were Caucasian adults living in Nashville, Tennessee, USA. CD4+ T cells were enriched through magnetic negative selection, after which naive cells were positively selected on CD45RA and the remaining negative fraction served as the memory subset. Blood was collected by leukapheresis, and PBMCs were isolated by Ficoll-Histopaque density gradient centrifugation and then cryopreserved in liquid nitrogen vapor phase. Analytical flow cytometry was used to check the purity and quantity of each magnetically sorted T cell population. Genomic DNA was isolated from each sorted fraction and quantified by UV absorbance on a Nanodrop 2000c. This clone has a handful of counts. Its binding antigen is unknown. Base qualities were left out, and no much larger clone turns up one base away. Germline trimming amounts to 8 bases on V and 5 bases on J, with 0 as the count of junction bases outside the gene matches. Taken from cysteine to phenylalanine, the CDR3 has 13 residues. The sequence is cut down to CDR3 DNA, 39 bases in frame from base 1. Sequences MNHNS (CDR1) and SASEGT (CDR2) are obtained from the germline V gene.

Using the deep immunoSEQ assay, TCR CDR3 regions were amplified from genomic DNA by multiplex PCR. For each cell subset, the extracted genomic DNA was distributed evenly across all wells of several immunoSEQ 96-well plates, and each plate served as one replicate. For sorted subsets, roughly 190 ng of genomic DNA, equivalent to around 29,000 T cell genomes, went into each replicate PCR. Purified libraries were quantified with a Qubit 3.0 fluorometer, sized on a Bioanalyzer 2100, and re-quantified with the KAPA Library Quantification kit. Every immunoSEQ 96-well plate was sequenced on a separate single-read 150-cycle Illumina NextSeq 550 flow cell. Under the source paper's analysis protocol: Because only junctional sequences without quality scores were contained in the immunoSEQ output, filtering matching that applied to full-length reads could not be performed. To assign V/J genes and CDR3, sequences were annotated against IMGT germline references using PyIR, a Python wrapper for IgBLAST v1.9. Reads with weak V/J assignments (E-value above 1e-6), missing CDR3, stop codons, out-of-frame junctions, or ambiguous translated residues were removed. V3J clonotypes were defined as sequences sharing an identical inferred V gene, J gene, and CDR3 amino acid sequence. To compute the percentage overlap between repertoires, the number of shared unique clonotypes was divided by the size of the smaller repertoire. Richness of each repertoire was evaluated using RTK rarefaction, the Chao1 estimator, and Recon v2.1 estimates of unobserved clonotypes. Generation probabilities were computed with OLGA for all TCRbeta clonotypes obtained by the gDNA method from a few donors. What TCRdb holds here is the immuneACCESS table cut down to in-frame rearrangements. Part of the clones is not present; checked against another copy, under half of the missing clones reflect an unresolved V gene, and the others are unexplained. The V and J calls and clone size come from that table; D and trimming were worked out from the DNA. In all, the sample holds nearly 750,000 clones, and over 60% of those were seen once. 1.8% of the sample is taken by the ten largest.

This clonotype was obtained from a woman aged 25-40 years in good health. Sample: memory CD4+ T cells sorted from blood. The cell subset or site label corresponds to: CD45RA-negative fraction. The chain is made from TRBV6-1 and TRBJ2-1; 13 central bases correspond to TRBD2. The CDR3 has the sequence CASGLAGDNEQFF. The DNA sequence reads TGTGCCAGCGGACTAGCGGGAGACAATGAGCAGTTCTTC.